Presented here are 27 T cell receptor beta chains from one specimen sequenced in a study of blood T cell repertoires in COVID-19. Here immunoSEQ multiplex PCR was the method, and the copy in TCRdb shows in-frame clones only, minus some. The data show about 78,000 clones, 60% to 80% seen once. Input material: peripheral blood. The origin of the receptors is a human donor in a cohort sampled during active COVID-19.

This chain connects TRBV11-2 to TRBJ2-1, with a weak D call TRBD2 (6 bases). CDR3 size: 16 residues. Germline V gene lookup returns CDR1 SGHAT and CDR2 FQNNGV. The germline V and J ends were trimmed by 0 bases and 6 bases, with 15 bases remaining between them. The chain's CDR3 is CASSLEGTPWGNEQFF. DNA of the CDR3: TGTGCCAGCAGCTTAGAAGGGACTCCCTGGGGCAATGAGCAGTTCTTC.

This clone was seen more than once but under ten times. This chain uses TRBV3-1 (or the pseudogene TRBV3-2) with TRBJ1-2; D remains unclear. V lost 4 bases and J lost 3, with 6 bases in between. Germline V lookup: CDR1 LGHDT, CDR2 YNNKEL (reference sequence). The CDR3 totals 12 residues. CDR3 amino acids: CASSRSDYGYTF. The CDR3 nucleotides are TGTGCCAGCAGCCGGAGTGACTATGGCTACACCTTC.

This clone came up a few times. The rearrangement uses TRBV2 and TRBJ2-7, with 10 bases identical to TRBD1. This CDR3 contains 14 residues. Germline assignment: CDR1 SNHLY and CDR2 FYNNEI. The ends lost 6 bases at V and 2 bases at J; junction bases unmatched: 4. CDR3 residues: CASSGDRGPYEQYF. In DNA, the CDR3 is TGTGCCAGCAGCGGGGACAGGGGCCCCTACGAGCAGTACTTC.

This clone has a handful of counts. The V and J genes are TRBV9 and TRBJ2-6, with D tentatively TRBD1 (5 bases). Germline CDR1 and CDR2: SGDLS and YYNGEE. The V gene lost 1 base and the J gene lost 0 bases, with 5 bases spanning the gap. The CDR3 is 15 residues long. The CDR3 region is CASSVQGSGANVLTF. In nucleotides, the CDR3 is TGTGCCAGCAGCGTACAGGGCTCTGGGGCCAACGTCCTGACTTTC.

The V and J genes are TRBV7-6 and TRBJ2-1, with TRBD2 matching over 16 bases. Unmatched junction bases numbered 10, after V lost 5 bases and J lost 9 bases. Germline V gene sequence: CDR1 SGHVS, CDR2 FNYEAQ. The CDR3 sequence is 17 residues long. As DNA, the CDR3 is TGTGCCAGCAGCCCGACGGGACTAGCGGGGGGGCAGGGTGAGCAGTTCTTC. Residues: CASSPTGLAGGQGEQFF.

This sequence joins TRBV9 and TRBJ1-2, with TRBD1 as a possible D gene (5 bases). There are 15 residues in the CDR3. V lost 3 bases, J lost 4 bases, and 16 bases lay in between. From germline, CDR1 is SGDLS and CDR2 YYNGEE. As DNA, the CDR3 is TGTGCCAGCAGCGCCGACAGCCTACCCATCTATGGCTACACCTTC. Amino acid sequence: CASSADSLPIYGYTF. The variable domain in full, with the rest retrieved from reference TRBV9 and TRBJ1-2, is DSGVTQTPKHLITATGQRVTLRCSPRSGDLSVYWYQQSLDQGLQFLIQYYNGEERAKGNILERFSAQQFPDLHSELNLSSLELGDSALYFCASSADSLPIYGYTFGSGTRLTVV.

The CDR3 DNA follows: TGTGCCAGCGGCCCGGGGGGGTACACTGAAGCTTTCTTT. Protein sequence: CASGPGGYTEAFF. The J gene is TRBJ1-1, the V gene TRBV2, with TRBD1 as a possible D gene (5 bases). This CDR3 contains 13 residues. V was clipped by 8 bases and J by 3 bases, with 13 bases between them. Per the germline V gene, CDR1 is SNHLY and CDR2 is FYNNEI.

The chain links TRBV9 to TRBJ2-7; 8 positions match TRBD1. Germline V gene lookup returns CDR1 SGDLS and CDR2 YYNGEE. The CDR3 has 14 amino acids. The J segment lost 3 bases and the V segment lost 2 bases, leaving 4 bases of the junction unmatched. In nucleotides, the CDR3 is TGTGCCAGCAGCGTCGGGACAGGAAACTACGAGCAGTACTTC. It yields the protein CASSVGTGNYEQYF.

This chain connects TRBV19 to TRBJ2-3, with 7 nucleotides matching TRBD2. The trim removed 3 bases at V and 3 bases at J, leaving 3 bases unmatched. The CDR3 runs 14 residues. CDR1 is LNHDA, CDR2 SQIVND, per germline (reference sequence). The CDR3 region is CASSMWEGTDTQYF. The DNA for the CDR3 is TGTGCCAGTAGTATGTGGGAGGGAACAGATACGCAGTATTTT.

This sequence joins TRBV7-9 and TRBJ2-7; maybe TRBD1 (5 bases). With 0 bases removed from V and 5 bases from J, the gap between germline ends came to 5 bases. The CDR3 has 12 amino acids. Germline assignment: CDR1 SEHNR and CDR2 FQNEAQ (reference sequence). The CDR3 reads CASSLARDEQYF. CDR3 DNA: TGTGCCAGCAGCTTAGCCAGGGACGAGCAGTACTTC.

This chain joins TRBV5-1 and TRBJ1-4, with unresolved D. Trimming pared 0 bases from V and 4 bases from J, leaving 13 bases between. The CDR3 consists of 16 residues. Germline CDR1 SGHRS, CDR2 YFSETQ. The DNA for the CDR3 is TGCGCCAGCAGCTTGGCCGTTACAGCGGGTAATGAAAAACTGTTTTTT. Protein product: CASSLAVTAGNEKLFF.

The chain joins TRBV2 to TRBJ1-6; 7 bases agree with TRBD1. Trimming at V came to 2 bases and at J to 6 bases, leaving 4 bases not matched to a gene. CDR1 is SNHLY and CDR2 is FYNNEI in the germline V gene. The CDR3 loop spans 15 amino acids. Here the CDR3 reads CASSERTGANSPLHF. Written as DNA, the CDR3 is TGTGCCAGCAGTGAAAGAACAGGGGCTAATTCACCCCTCCACTTT. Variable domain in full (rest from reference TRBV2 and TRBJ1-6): EPEVTQTPSHQVTQMGQEVILRCVPISNHLYFYWYRQILGQKVEFLVSFYNNEISEKSEIFDDQFSVERPDGSNFTLKIRSTKLEDSAMYFCASSERTGANSPLHFGNGTRLTVT.

The CDR3 DNA is TGTGCCAGCAGTTCGGACAGGGGGGCATACGAGCAGTACTTC. Amino acid sequence: CASSSDRGAYEQYF. The chain links TRBV27 to TRBJ2-7, with 10 bases matching TRBD1. Trimming cost V 4 bases and J 4 bases; bases outside gene matches: 4. CDR1 and CDR2 from the germline V gene are MNHEY and SMNVEV (reference sequence). There are 14 residues in the CDR3.

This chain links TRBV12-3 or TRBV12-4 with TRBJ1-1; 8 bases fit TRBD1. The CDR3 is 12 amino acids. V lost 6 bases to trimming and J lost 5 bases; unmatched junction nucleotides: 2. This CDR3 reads CASSRTGTEAFF. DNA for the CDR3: TGTGCCAGCAGCCGGACAGGGACTGAAGCTTTCTTT.

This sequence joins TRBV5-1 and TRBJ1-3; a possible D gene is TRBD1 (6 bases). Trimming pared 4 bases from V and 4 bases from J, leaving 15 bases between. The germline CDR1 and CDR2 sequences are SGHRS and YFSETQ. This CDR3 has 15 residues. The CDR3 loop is CASSQLEGDGNTIYF. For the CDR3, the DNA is TGCGCCAGCAGCCAGCTCGAGGGGGACGGAAACACCATATATTTT.

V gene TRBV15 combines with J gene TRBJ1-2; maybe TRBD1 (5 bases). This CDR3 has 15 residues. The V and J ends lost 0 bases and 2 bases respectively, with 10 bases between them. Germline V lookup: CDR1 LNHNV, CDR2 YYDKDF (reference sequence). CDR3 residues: CATSREAGRNYGYTF. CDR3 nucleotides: TGTGCCACCAGCAGAGAGGCAGGGAGGAACTATGGCTACACCTTC.

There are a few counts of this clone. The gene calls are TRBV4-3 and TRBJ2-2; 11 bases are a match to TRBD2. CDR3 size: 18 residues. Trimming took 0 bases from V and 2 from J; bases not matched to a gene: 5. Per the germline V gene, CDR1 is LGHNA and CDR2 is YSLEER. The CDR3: CASSQDLLAGGNTGELFF. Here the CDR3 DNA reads TGCGCCAGCAGCCAAGATCTCCTAGCGGGGGGAAACACCGGGGAGCTGTTTTTT.

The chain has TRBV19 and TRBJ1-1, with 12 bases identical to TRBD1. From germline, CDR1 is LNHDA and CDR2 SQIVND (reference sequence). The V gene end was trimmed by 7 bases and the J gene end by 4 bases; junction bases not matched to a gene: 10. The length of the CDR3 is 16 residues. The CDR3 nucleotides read TGTGCCAGTAATAAGGGGACAGGGGGCTTGGCCACTGAAGCTTTCTTT. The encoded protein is CASNKGTGGLATEAFF.

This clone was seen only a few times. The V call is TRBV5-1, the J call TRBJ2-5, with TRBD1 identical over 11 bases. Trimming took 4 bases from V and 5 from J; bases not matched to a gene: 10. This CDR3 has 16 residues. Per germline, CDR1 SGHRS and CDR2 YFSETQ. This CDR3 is CASSASWTGGFETQYF. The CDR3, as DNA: TGCGCCAGCAGCGCTAGCTGGACAGGGGGCTTCGAGACCCAGTACTTC. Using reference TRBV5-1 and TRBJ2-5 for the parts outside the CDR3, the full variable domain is KAGVTQTPRYLIKTRGQQVTLSCSPISGHRSVSWYQQTPGQGLQFLFEYFSETQRNKGNFPGRFSGRQFSNSRSEMNVSTLELGDSALYLCASSASWTGGFETQYFGPGTRLLVL.

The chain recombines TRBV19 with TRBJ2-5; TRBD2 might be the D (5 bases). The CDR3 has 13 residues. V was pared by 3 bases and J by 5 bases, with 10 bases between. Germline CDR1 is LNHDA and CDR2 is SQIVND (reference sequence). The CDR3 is CASSMGQRETQYF. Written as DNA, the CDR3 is TGTGCCAGTAGTATGGGTCAGCGGGAGACCCAGTACTTC.

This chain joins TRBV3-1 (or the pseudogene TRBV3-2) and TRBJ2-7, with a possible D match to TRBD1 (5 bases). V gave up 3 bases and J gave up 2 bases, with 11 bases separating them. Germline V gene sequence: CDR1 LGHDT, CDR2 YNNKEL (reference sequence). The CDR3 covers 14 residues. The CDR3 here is CASSHYTRAYEQYF. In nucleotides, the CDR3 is TGTGCCAGCAGCCATTATACCAGGGCCTACGAGCAGTACTTC.

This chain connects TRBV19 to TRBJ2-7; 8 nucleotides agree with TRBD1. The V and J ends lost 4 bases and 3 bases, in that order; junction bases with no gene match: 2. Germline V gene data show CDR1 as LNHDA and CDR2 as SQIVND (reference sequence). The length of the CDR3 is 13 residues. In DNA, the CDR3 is TGTGCCAGTAGTAATGACAGGGGCTACGAGCAGTACTTC. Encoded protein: CASSNDRGYEQYF.

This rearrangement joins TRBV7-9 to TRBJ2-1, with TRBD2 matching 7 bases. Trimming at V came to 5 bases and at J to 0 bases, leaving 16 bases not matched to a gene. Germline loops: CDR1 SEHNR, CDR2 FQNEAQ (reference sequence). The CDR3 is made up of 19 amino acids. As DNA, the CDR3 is TGTGCCAGCAGCCCCTCAGAGGGGCGGGGGAGAAGCTCCTACAATGAGCAGTTCTTC. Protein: CASSPSEGRGRSSYNEQFF. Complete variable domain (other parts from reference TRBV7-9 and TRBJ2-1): DTGVSQNPRHKITKRGQNVTFRCDPISEHNRLYWYRQTLGQGPEFLTYFQNEAQLEKSRLLSDRFSAERPKGSFSTLEIQRTEQGDSAMYLCASSPSEGRGRSSYNEQFFGPGTRLTVL.

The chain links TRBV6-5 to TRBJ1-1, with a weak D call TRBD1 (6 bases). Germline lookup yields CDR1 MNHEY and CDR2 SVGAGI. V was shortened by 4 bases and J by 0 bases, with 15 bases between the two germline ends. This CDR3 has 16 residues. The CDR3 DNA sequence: TGTGCCAGCAGTTCCTCGGACAGTATAATGAACACTGAAGCTTTCTTT. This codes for CASSSSDSIMNTEAFF.

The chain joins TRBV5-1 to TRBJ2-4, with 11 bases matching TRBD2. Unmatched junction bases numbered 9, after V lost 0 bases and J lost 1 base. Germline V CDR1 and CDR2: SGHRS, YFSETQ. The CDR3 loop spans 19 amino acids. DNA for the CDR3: TGCGCCAGCAGCTTGGAACCTAGCGGGGGGCCGTGGGCCAAAAACATTCAGTACTTC. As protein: CASSLEPSGGPWAKNIQYF.

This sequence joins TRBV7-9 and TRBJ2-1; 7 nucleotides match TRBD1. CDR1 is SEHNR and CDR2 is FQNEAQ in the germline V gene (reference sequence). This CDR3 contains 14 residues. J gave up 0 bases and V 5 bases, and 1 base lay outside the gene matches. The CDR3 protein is CASSGQVSYNEQFF. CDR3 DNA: TGTGCCAGCAGCGGACAGGTCTCCTACAATGAGCAGTTCTTC.

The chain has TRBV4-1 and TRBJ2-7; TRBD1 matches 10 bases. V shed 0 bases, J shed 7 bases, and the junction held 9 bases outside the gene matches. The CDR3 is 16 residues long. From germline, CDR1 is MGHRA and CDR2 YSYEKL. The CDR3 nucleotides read TGCGCCAGCAGCCAAGATTTGACAGGGGGCTCGCGAGAGCAGTACTTC. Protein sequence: CASSQDLTGGSREQYF.